Shown below are 27 T cell receptor beta chains from a single sample sequenced in a study of blood T cell repertoires in COVID-19. Libraries were prepared by immunoSEQ multiplex PCR; TCRdb keeps only in-frame clonotypes and omits some of them. Of approximately 280,000 clones listed, more than 75% were seen once; the top ten hold approximately 2%. Sequencing was performed on peripheral blood. The receptors were gathered from a woman in her 30s who had recovered from COVID-19.

J is TRBJ1-1 and V is TRBV4-1; 9 positions match TRBD1. Trimming took 6 bases from V and 0 from J; bases not matched to a gene: 2. CDR3 length equals 14 residues. CDR1 and CDR2 (germline): MGHRA, YSYEKL. This chain's CDR3 is CASSRDRVNTEAFF. The CDR3 DNA reads as TGCGCCAGCAGTCGGGACAGGGTGAACACTGAAGCTTTCTTT.

The chain recombines TRBV4-1 with TRBJ1-3, with D hard to call. CDR3 length: 15 residues. V lost 1 base and J lost 2, with 9 bases in between. Germline assignment: CDR1 MGHRA and CDR2 YSYEKL. The CDR3 is CASSQGEGAGNTIYF. The DNA for the CDR3 is TGCGCCAGCAGCCAAGGGGAGGGCGCTGGAAACACCATATATTTT.

This clone was detected only a few times. V usage is TRBV6-1 and J usage is TRBJ2-4; a weak D match, TRBD1 (6 bases). V was shortened by 6 bases and J by 0 bases, with 9 bases between the two germline ends. The CDR3 covers 14 residues. CDR1 and CDR2 (germline): MNHNS, SASEGT. CDR3 DNA: TGTGCCAGCAGCGGACAGCTAGCCAAAAACATTCAGTACTTC. It encodes CASSGQLAKNIQYF.

The chain carries TRBV5-6 and TRBJ2-7; possible D gene TRBD1, 6 bases. The CDR3 runs 13 residues. Trimming cost V 2 bases and J 5 bases, with 11 bases left between them. Germline-derived CDR1 and CDR2 are SGHDT and YYEEEE. CDR3 sequence reads: CASSFPRGHEQYF. The DNA of the CDR3 is TGTGCCAGCAGCTTCCCCAGGGGACACGAGCAGTACTTC.

This chain uses TRBV24-1 with TRBJ2-3; TRBD1 is a possible D gene (6 bases). The CDR3 covers 13 residues. Germline V gene lookup returns CDR1 KGHDR and CDR2 SFDVKD. The V end was cut by 9 bases, the J end by 3 bases, with 12 bases between. The CDR3 is CATQDRPTDTQYF. As DNA, the CDR3 is TGTGCCACCCAGGACAGACCTACAGATACGCAGTATTTT.

J is TRBJ2-7 and V is TRBV5-5, with 8 bases identical to TRBD2. The J segment lost 2 bases and the V segment lost 7 bases, leaving 14 bases of the junction unmatched. From germline, CDR1 is SGHKS and CDR2 YYEKEE (reference sequence). CDR3 size: 16 residues. CDR3 nucleotide sequence: TGTGCCAGCCACAGCAAGGGACTAGACCCTCCCTACGAGCAGTACTTC. Its protein product is CASHSKGLDPPYEQYF.

The chain uses TRBV27 and TRBJ1-1; the D gene is possibly TRBD1 (6 bases). CDR3 size: 15 residues. The germline V and J ends were trimmed by 0 bases and 0 bases, with 8 bases remaining between them. CDR1 and CDR2 from the germline V gene are MNHEY and SMNVEV (reference sequence). CDR3 DNA: TGTGCCAGCAGTTTATCAGGACAGATGAACACTGAAGCTTTCTTT. Translated: CASSLSGQMNTEAFF.

The V gene is TRBV19, the J gene TRBJ1-4; 12 bases are shared with TRBD1. V lost 6 bases, J lost 8 bases, and 13 bases stayed unmatched. There are 17 residues in the CDR3. CDR1 and CDR2 from the germline V gene are LNHDA and SQIVND (reference sequence). This CDR3 reads CASSTLSGQGASEKLFF. CDR3 DNA: TGTGCCAGTAGCACCCTCTCGGGACAGGGGGCGTCCGAAAAACTGTTTTTT.

This chain connects TRBV2 to TRBJ1-1; tentative D call: TRBD1 (5 bases). The ends were cut back, 10 bases at V and 0 bases at J, with 15 bases in the middle. This CDR3 region has 14 residues. CDR1 and CDR2 from the germline V gene are SNHLY and FYNNEI. CDR3 amino acids: CATALQGMNTEAFF. In nucleotides, the CDR3 is TGTGCCACAGCGTTGCAGGGAATGAACACTGAAGCTTTCTTT.

This chain connects TRBV27 to TRBJ1-5, with D unresolved. The germline V gene has CDR1 MNHEY and CDR2 SMNVEV (reference sequence). V lost 3 bases, J lost 5 bases, and 8 bases lay in between. The length of the CDR3 is 13 residues. The chain's CDR3 is CASSLSGDQPQHF. In DNA form, the CDR3 reads TGTGCCAGCAGTTTGAGCGGCGATCAGCCCCAGCATTTT.

The rearrangement links TRBV5-1 to TRBJ1-3; TRBD1 might be the D (6 bases). The CDR3 loop spans 16 amino acids. The V and J ends lost 0 bases and 4 bases respectively, with 14 bases between them. Germline V gene data show CDR1 as SGHRS and CDR2 as YFSETQ. The chain's CDR3 is CASSLEGVGLGNTIYF. The CDR3 DNA sequence: TGCGCCAGCAGCTTGGAGGGGGTTGGTCTCGGAAACACCATATATTTT.

CDR3 loop: CASSYAWRGEGETQYF. In DNA, the CDR3 is TGTGCCAGCAGTTACGCGTGGAGGGGAGAGGGAGAGACCCAGTACTTC. V and J are TRBV6-6 and TRBJ2-5; D is perhaps TRBD2 (6 bases). The germline V gene has CDR1 MNHNY and CDR2 SVGAGI (reference sequence). V lost 2 bases to trimming and J lost 4 bases, with 17 bases between them. The CDR3 extends over 16 amino acids.

Regarding this clone: The sample contains more than one DNA sequence encoding this CDR3. This chain connects TRBV6-5 to TRBJ2-7; D possibly corresponds to TRBD2 (5 bases). Trimming stripped 5 bases from V and 2 bases from J, with 10 bases between. Germline values: CDR1 MNHEY, CDR2 SVGAGI. The CDR3 is 13 amino acids. In nucleotides, the CDR3 is TGTGCCAGCAGTCGTGGAGGAACCTACGAGCAGTACTTC. This codes for CASSRGGTYEQYF.

As regards this clone: One end of the junction varies from germline; a read error may be responsible. This chain uses TRBV6-5 with TRBJ1-2; TRBD1 is a possible D gene (6 bases). The CDR3 totals 14 residues. Per germline, CDR1 MNHEY and CDR2 SVGAGI. The CDR3 region has the DNA TGTGCCAGCAGTGACTCCAGGGGTACCTATGGCTACACCTTC. As protein: CASSDSRGTYGYTF.

V is TRBV3-1 (or the pseudogene TRBV3-2) and J is TRBJ1-1; the match to TRBD1 covers 7 bases. Germline CDR1 LGHDT, CDR2 YNNKEL (reference sequence). This CDR3 contains 15 residues. V shed 7 bases and J 2 bases; nucleotides not matched to a gene: 10. The CDR3 DNA sequence: TGTGCCAGCATGCGGGACAGCCTAGGAAACACTGAAGCTTTCTTT. It codes for CASMRDSLGNTEAFF.

The chain links TRBV19 to TRBJ2-1; 10 bases agree with TRBD1. Germline CDR1 and CDR2: LNHDA and SQIVND (reference sequence). This CDR3 comprises 19 residues. V trimming: 3 bases; J trimming: 0 bases; junction bases outside the gene matches: 11. CDR3 loop: CASSIRGTGAISSYNEQFF. The CDR3 region has the DNA TGTGCCAGTAGTATTAGAGGGACAGGGGCTATTAGCTCCTACAATGAGCAGTTCTTC.

This chain joins TRBV28 and TRBJ1-3; D might be TRBD1 (5 bases). V gave up 6 bases and J gave up 5 bases, with 20 bases separating them. The CDR3 has 16 residues. Germline CDR1 reads MDHEN; CDR2 reads SYDVKM. The CDR3 spells CASSGPVGGTRNTIYF. CDR3 DNA sequence: TGTGCCAGCAGCGGCCCGGTTGGGGGGACCAGAAACACCATATATTTT.

The rearrangement links TRBV19 to TRBJ1-5, with 9 bases that match TRBD1. Germline lookup yields CDR1 LNHDA and CDR2 SQIVND (reference sequence). V lost 9 bases, J lost 3 bases, and 15 bases stayed unmatched. This CDR3 has 17 amino acids. The CDR3 DNA is TGTGCCAGCCATACCGAAGCCGGGACAGGGAACAATCAGCCCCAGCATTTT. It is translated as CASHTEAGTGNNQPQHF.

The J gene is TRBJ1-6, the V gene TRBV19; 9 bases fit TRBD1. This CDR3 comprises 12 residues. V lost 11 bases to trimming and J lost 7 bases; unmatched junction nucleotides: 3. The V gene's germline CDR1 is LNHDA and CDR2 SQIVND (reference sequence). The CDR3 DNA follows: TGTGCCGGCGGACAGGGGAATTCACCCCTCCACTTT. This gives the protein CAGGQGNSPLHF.

The chain joins TRBV5-1 to TRBJ2-7; maybe TRBD2 (5 bases). V lost 0 bases and J lost 2, with 12 bases in between. Per germline, CDR1 SGHRS and CDR2 YFSETQ. The CDR3 length is 15 residues. DNA for the CDR3: TGCGCCAGCAGCTTGGGTGGAGGCCTTCCCTACGAGCAGTACTTC. Protein: CASSLGGGLPYEQYF.

The rearrangement joins TRBV12-3 or TRBV12-4 to TRBJ1-1; tentatively, D is TRBD1 (5 bases). The length of the CDR3 is 11 residues. V lost 3 bases to trimming and J lost 11 bases, with 10 bases between them. CDR3: CASSFGGRAFF. CDR3 nucleotide sequence: TGTGCCAGCAGTTTTGGGGGGAGGGCTTTCTTT.

The rearrangement uses TRBV2 and TRBJ2-3; D uncertain. V was trimmed by 3 bases and J by 0 bases, leaving 4 bases between them. This CDR3 is 13 amino acids long. Germline V gene data show CDR1 as SNHLY and CDR2 as FYNNEI. For the CDR3, the DNA is TGTGCCAGCAGTGACCAGAGCACAGATACGCAGTATTTT. Its protein is CASSDQSTDTQYF.

The chain couples TRBV19 to TRBJ2-3, with 9 bases that match TRBD1. The CDR3 spans 15 residues. The germline gives CDR1 LNHDA, CDR2 SQIVND (reference sequence). The junction had 4 bases not matched to a gene; V was cut back by 4 bases and J by 2 bases. CDR3 sequence reads: CASSNWDRATDTQYF. CDR3 nucleotide sequence: TGTGCCAGTAGTAACTGGGACAGGGCCACAGATACGCAGTATTTT.

The chain is built from TRBV30 and TRBJ2-1; 7 bases are a match to TRBD2. V shed 5 bases and J 0 bases; nucleotides not matched to a gene: 7. There are 15 residues in the CDR3. Germline lookup yields CDR1 GTSNPN and CDR2 SVGIG (reference sequence). Here the CDR3 reads CAWAQRGSSYNEQFF. DNA of the CDR3: TGTGCCTGGGCTCAGCGGGGTAGCTCCTACAATGAGCAGTTCTTC.

This clone was counted once. The chain recombines TRBV4-1 with TRBJ1-1, with D perhaps matching TRBD1 (6 bases). CDR3 size: 15 residues. CDR1 and CDR2 from the germline V gene are MGHRA and YSYEKL. Between the trimmed V and J ends, which lost 3 bases and 0 bases, there was a span of 11 bases. The CDR3 DNA reads as TGCGCCAGCAGCCAGGGGGGGCAGATGAACACTGAAGCTTTCTTT. Its protein is CASSQGGQMNTEAFF.

The chain employs TRBV6-5 and TRBJ1-4; unclear D gene. CDR1 is MNHEY, CDR2 SVGAGI, per germline. V lost 2 bases and J 3 bases, leaving 10 bases between the germline ends. This CDR3 contains 15 residues. CDR3: CASSYLRGSNEKLFF. The CDR3 DNA follows: TGTGCCAGCAGTTACCTTAGAGGGTCTAATGAAAAACTGTTTTTT.

A few counts support this clone. The chain carries TRBV7-8 and TRBJ1-5; 9 positions match TRBD1. V trimming: 3 bases; J trimming: 3 bases; junction bases outside the gene matches: 3. This CDR3 has 15 amino acids. The germline V gene has CDR1 SGHVS and CDR2 FQNEAQ. CDR3 residues: CASSLGTGPNQPQHF. DNA of the CDR3: TGTGCCAGCAGCTTGGGGACAGGGCCCAATCAGCCCCAGCATTTT.